This T cell receptor beta chain is from a study of human T cells and chemical hapten exposure. The sample holds many counts of this clonotype. TCRdb itself ran the RACE reads through MiXCR, one entry per CDR3 protein. Among fewer than 500,000 distinct CDR3 sequences listed, around 4.8% were seen once. Germline V lookup: CDR1 SGHRS, CDR2 YFSETQ. Unmatched junction bases numbered 3, after V lost 4 bases and J lost 4 bases. The CDR3 has 14 amino acids. Sample time point: patch test 1, 2 weeks after DPC sensitization. Described treatment: therapeutic diphenylcyclopropenone sensitization with weekly scalp DPC.

This clonotype was sampled from a woman aged 45-65 years with alopecia areata. Some clones in this sample may be carry-over from other donors' samples. The sample here was whole blood, taken in connection with sensitization to the hapten diphenylcyclopropenone (DPC). The genes are TRBV5-1 and TRBJ1-4; 8 bases fit TRBD1. DNA for the CDR3: TGCGCCAGCAGCGGACAGGGCTTTAATGAAAAACTGTTTTTT. Residues: CASSGQGFNEKLFF.